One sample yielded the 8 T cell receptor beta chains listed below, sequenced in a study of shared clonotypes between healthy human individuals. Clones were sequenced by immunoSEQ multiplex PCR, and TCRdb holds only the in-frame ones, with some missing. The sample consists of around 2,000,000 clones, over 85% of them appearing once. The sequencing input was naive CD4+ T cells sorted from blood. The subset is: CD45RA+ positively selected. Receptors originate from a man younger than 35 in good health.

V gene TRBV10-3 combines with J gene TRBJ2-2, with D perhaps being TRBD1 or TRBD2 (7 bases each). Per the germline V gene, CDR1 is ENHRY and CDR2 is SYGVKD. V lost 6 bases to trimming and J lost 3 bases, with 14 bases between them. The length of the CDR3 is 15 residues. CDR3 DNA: TGTGCCATCAGACGACAGGGAGGGGACACCGGGGAGCTGTTTTTT. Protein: CAIRRQGGDTGELFF.

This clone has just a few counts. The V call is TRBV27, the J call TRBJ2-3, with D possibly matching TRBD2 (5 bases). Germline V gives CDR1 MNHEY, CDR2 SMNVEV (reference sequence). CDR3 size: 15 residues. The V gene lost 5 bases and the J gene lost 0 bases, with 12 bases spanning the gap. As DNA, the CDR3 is TGTGCCAGCAGTCCCCTGGGCGGGAGCACAGATACGCAGTATTTT. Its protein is CASSPLGGSTDTQYF.

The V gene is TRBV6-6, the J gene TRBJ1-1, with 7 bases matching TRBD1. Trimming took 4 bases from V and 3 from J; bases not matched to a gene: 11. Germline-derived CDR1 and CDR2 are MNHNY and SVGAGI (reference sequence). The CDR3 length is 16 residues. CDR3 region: CASSFDREIGDTEAFF. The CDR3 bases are TGTGCCAGCAGTTTCGACAGGGAAATTGGGGACACTGAAGCTTTCTTT.

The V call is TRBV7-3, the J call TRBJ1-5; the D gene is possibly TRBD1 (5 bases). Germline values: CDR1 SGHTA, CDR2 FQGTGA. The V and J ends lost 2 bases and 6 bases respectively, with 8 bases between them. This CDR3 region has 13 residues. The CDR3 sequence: CASSLEGSQPQHF. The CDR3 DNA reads TGTGCCAGCAGCTTAGAGGGGAGTCAGCCCCAGCATTTT.

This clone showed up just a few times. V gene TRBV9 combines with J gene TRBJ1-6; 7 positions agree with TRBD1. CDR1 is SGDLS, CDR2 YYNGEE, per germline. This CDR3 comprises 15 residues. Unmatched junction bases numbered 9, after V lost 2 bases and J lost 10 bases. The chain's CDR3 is CASSVTGEGGSPLHF. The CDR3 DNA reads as TGTGCCAGCAGCGTCACAGGGGAAGGAGGATCACCCCTCCACTTT.

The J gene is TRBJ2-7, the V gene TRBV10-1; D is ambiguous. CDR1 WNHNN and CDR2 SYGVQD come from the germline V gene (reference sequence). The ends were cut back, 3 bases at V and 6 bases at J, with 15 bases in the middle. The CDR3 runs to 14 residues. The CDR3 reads CASSEGSAYLEQYF. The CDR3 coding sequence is TGCGCCAGCAGTGAAGGGTCAGCCTACCTCGAGCAGTACTTC.

In DNA form, the CDR3 reads TGTGCCAGCAGTTACAGGGTCTCGCCCTCTGGGGCCAACGTCCTGACTTTC. This gives the protein CASSYRVSPSGANVLTF. The chain couples TRBV7-9 to TRBJ2-6, with D possibly being TRBD1 (6 bases). V shed 6 bases and J shed 0 bases, with 15 bases lying between them. Germline CDR1 reads SEHNR; CDR2 reads FQNEAQ (reference sequence). CDR3 size: 17 residues.

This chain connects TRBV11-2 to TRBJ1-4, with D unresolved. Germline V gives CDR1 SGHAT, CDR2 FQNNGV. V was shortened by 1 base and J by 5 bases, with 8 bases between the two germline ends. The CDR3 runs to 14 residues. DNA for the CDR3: TGTGCCAGCAGCTTAGGGGCACAAAATGAAAAACTGTTTTTT. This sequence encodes CASSLGAQNEKLFF.